This TCR beta chain is drawn from a study of shared clonotypes between healthy human individuals (dated by TCRdb to the early 2020s). Context from the whole study: The cohort comprised a couple of women and a few men aged 18 to 49 years. Per donor, three plates each were used for CD4 naive and CD4 memory, two for CD8 naive, and one for CD8 memory. To estimate repertoire size and how much clonotype sharing occurs between individuals, the study deeply sequenced the blood TCR repertoires of about five healthy adults. To increase sequencing depth and limit assay-specific biases, TCR repertoire library preparation and sequencing were carried out by different laboratories using diverse techniques. Each donor's leukapheresis produced roughly between roughly 0.85 and 9.5 billion PBMCs. The study at large found these results: About 4.5% of naive CD4, 3% to 4% of naive CD8, 2.3% of memory CD4, and about 0.4% of memory CD8 clonotypes were shared across several donors. Incomplete sequencing was indicated by rarefaction of sorted-subset datasets, despite the large sequencing depth. Clonotypes shared by all four sorted-subset donors showed higher generation probabilities than non-shared clonotypes. Based on pairwise subsampling, the degree of clonotype sharing among donors was expected to be affected by sequencing depth. Naive subsets generally had larger estimated clonotype richness than memory subsets. Sampling was limited to blood, and TCR repertoires in tissue likely differ from TCR repertoires in blood. The genetic and exposure-history diversity represented was limited by the small number of donors.

Using the deep immunoSEQ assay, TCR CDR3 regions were amplified from genomic DNA by multiplex PCR. Extracted genomic DNA from each cell subset was spread evenly across all wells of several immunoSEQ 96-well plates, with each plate serving as a replicate. Each replicate PCR for sorted subsets received about 220 ng genomic DNA, equal to around 32,000 T cell genomes. Purified libraries were measured with a Qubit 3.0 fluorometer, size-checked on a Bioanalyzer 2100, and measured again with the KAPA Library Quantification kit. Each immunoSEQ 96-well plate was sequenced on its own single-read 150-cycle Illumina NextSeq 550 flow cell. In the paper's pipeline: Because the immunoSEQ output included only junctional sequences and no quality scores, the filtering could not be the same as the filtering used for full-length reads. Sequences were annotated with PyIR, a Python wrapper for IgBLAST v1.9, and V/J genes and CDR3 were assigned using IMGT germline references. Reads with weak V/J assignments (E-value above 1e-6), missing CDR3, stop codons, out-of-frame junctions, or ambiguous translated residues were removed. V3J clonotypes were defined as sequences sharing the same inferred V gene, J gene, and CDR3 amino acid sequence. The percentage overlap between two repertoires was calculated by dividing the number of shared unique clonotypes by the size of the smaller repertoire. RTK rarefaction, the Chao1 estimator, and Recon v2.1 estimates of unobserved clonotypes were used to assess repertoire richness. OLGA was used to compute generation probabilities for all TCRbeta clonotypes that the gDNA method yielded from a few donors. TCRdb limited this immuneACCESS table to in-frame rearrangements with V and J called. A share of clones is missing; checked studies link under half to unresolved V genes, and the rest is unexplained. Clone size and the V and J calls come from that table; the DNA yielded D and trimming. For this sample the table gives about 2.2 million clones, of which about 93% were detected only once. The top ten hold roughly 1.7% of the sample.

This clone showed up just once. It lacks a known antigen. There are no base qualities to consult, and no much larger clone falls within one base. CD8 naive samples were CD45RO-negative cells positively selected for CCR7, giving a CD45RA+CCR7+ population that excluded TemRA cells. Donors were healthy HIV-negative adults with no recently reported acute infections or vaccinations. Every donor was a Caucasian adult residing in Nashville, Tennessee, USA. Blood was collected by leukapheresis, and PBMCs were isolated by Ficoll-Histopaque density gradient centrifugation and then cryopreserved in liquid nitrogen vapor phase. Analytical flow cytometry was used to check the purity and quantity of every magnetically sorted T cell population. Genomic DNA was isolated from each sorted fraction and quantified by UV absorbance on a Nanodrop 2000c. Reading from cysteine to phenylalanine, the CDR3 counts 14 amino acids. Only the CDR3 region is kept as DNA, spanning 42 bases read in frame from base 1. At the junction V is shortened by 6 bases and J by 5 bases; bases outside the gene matches: 8. CDR1 is given as SGHAT and CDR2 as FQDESV, both from the germline V gene (reference sequence).

The chain was built from TRBV11-1 and TRBJ2-3; TRBD2 fits 7 bases in the junction. The origin of this receptor is a man between 18 and 29 years old in good health. Some clones in this sample may be carry-over from other donors' samples. Sequenced material: naive CD8+ T cells from PBMCs. The cell subset or site tag for this specimen amounts to: CD45RA+CCR7+. The CDR3 is CASSPDLAGDTQYF. The DNA is TGTGCCAGCAGTCCGGATTTAGCGGGAGATACGCAGTATTTT.